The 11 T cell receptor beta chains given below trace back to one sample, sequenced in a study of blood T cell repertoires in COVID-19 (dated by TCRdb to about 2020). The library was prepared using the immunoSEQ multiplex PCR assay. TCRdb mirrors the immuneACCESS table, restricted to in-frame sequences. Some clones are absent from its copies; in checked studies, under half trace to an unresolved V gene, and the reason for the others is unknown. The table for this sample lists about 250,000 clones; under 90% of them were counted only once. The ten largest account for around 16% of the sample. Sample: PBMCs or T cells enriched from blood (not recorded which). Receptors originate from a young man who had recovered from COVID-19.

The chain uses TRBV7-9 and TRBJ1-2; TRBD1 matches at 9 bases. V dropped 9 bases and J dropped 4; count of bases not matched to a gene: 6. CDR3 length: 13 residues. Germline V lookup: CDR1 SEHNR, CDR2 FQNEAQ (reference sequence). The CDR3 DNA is TGTGCCAGTCAAACAGGGGGCGCCTATGGCTACACCTTC. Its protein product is CASQTGGAYGYTF.

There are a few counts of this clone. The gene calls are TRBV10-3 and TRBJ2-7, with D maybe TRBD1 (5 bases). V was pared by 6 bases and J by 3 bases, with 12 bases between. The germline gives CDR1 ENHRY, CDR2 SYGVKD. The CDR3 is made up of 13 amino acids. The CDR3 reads CAISSSGLYEQYF. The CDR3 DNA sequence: TGTGCCATCAGCTCCTCAGGGCTCTACGAGCAGTACTTC.

CDR3 residues: CASSSDRGSTDTQYF. CDR3 nucleotides: TGTGCCAGCAGCTCGGACAGGGGGAGCACAGATACGCAGTATTTT. This chain links TRBV11-3 with TRBJ2-3; TRBD1 matches 10 bases. Germline CDR1 reads SGHNT; CDR2 reads YENEEA. The CDR3 is 15 residues long. Trimming cost V 4 bases and J 0 bases; bases outside gene matches: 1.

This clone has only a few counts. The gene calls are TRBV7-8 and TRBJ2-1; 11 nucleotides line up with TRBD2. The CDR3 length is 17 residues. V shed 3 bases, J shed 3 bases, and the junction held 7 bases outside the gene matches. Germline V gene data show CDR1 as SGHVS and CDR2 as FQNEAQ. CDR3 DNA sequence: TGTGCCAGCAGCTTCCAACCCGGGACTAGCGGCTACAATGAGCAGTTCTTC. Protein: CASSFQPGTSGYNEQFF.

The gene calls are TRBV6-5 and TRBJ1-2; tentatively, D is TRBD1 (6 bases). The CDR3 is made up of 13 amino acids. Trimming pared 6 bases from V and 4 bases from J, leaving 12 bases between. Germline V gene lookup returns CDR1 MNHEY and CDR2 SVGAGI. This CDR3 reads CASRLTGPYGYTF. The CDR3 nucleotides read TGTGCCAGCAGATTAACAGGGCCCTATGGCTACACCTTC.

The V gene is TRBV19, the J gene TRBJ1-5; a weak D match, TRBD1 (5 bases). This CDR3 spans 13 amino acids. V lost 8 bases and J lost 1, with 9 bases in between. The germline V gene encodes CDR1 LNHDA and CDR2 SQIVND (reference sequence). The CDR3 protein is CASLGGSNQPQHF. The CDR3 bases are TGTGCCAGTCTGGGGGGGAGCAATCAGCCCCAGCATTTT.

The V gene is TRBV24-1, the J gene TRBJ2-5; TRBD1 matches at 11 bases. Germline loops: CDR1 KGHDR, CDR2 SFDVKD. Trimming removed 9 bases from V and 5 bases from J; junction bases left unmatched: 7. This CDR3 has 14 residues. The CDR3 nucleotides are TGTGCCACCCGAGGACAGGGGGCAGGGGAGACCCAGTACTTC. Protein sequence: CATRGQGAGETQYF.

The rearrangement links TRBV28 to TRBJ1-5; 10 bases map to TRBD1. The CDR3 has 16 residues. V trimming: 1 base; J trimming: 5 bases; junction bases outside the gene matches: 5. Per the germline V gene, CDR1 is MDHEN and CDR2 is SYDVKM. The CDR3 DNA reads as TGTGCCAGCAGTTTATCGTTGACAGGGGGCGATCAGCCCCAGCATTTT. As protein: CASSLSLTGGDQPQHF.

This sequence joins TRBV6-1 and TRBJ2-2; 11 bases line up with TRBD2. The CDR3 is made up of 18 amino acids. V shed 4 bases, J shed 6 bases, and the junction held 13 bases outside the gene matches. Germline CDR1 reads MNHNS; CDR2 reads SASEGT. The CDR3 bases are TGTGCCAGCAGTGCCAGCGGGGCTAGCGGGAGGTTCCCCGGGGAGCTGTTTTTT. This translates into CASSASGASGRFPGELFF.

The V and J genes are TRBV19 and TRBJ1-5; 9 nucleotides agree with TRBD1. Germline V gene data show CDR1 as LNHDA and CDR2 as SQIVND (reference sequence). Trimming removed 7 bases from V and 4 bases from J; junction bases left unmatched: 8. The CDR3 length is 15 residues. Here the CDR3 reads CASTDTGTGNQPQHF. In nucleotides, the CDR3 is TGTGCCAGTACCGACACCGGGACAGGGAATCAGCCCCAGCATTTT.

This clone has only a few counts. Here the CDR3 reads CASSVDEREPGYTF. CDR3 bases: TGTGCCAGCAGCGTAGATGAAAGGGAGCCTGGCTACACCTTC. V is TRBV9 and J is TRBJ1-2, with D unresolved. Trimming took off 0 bases at V and 7 bases at J, with 13 bases between the two ends. Germline CDR1 SGDLS, CDR2 YYNGEE. The CDR3 is 14 amino acids.